The 13 T cell receptor beta chains presented below share a single source sample, sequenced in a study of blood T cell repertoires in COVID-19 (TCRdb year 2020). Library preparation employed the immunoSEQ multiplex PCR assay. Imported from immuneACCESS, the table was reduced by TCRdb to in-frame sequences with V and J called. These copies leave out some clones; in studies compared against another copy, an unresolved V gene accounts for under half, and the cause of the remainder is not known. The sample includes roughly 140,000 clones, with approximately 88% observed a single time. Of the sample, roughly 1.9% falls within the top ten clones. The specimen was peripheral blood. The receptor source for this set is an older man with acute or convalescent COVID-19.

This chain uses TRBV5-1 with TRBJ2-5; 11 nucleotides line up with TRBD2. V shed 4 bases, J shed 2 bases, and the junction held 4 bases outside the gene matches. The CDR3 runs to 15 residues. Per germline, CDR1 SGHRS and CDR2 YFSETQ. The CDR3 protein is CASSPLAGGQETQYF. CDR3 nucleotide sequence: TGCGCCAGCAGCCCTCTAGCGGGAGGTCAAGAGACCCAGTACTTC. Drawing the rest from reference TRBV5-1 and TRBJ2-5, the complete variable domain is KAGVTQTPRYLIKTRGQQVTLSCSPISGHRSVSWYQQTPGQGLQFLFEYFSETQRNKGNFPGRFSGRQFSNSRSEMNVSTLELGDSALYLCASSPLAGGQETQYFGPGTRLLVL.

The J gene is TRBJ2-1, the V gene TRBV28; 7 nucleotides line up with TRBD2. This CDR3 spans 15 amino acids. Germline lookup yields CDR1 MDHEN and CDR2 SYDVKM. Trimming removed 3 bases from V and 0 bases from J; junction bases left unmatched: 2. As DNA, the CDR3 is TGTGCCAGCAGTTTCGCGGGAGTCTCCTACAATGAGCAGTTCTTC. Translating it yields CASSFAGVSYNEQFF.

The chain employs TRBV7-2 and TRBJ2-1; 8 bases map to TRBD2. Germline CDR1 reads SGHTA; CDR2 reads FQGNSA. CDR3 size: 13 residues. Losses at the gene ends were 3 bases for V and 10 bases for J; bases not matched to a gene: 5. CDR3 nucleotides: TGTGCCAGCAGCTTCGTAGCGGGGAGCGAGCAGTTCTTC. Its protein product is CASSFVAGSEQFF. Variable domain in full (rest from reference TRBV7-2 and TRBJ2-1): GAGVSQSPSNKVTEKGKDVELRCDPISGHTALYWYRQSLGQGLEFLIYFQGNSAPDKSGLPSDRFSAERTGGSVSTLTIQRTQQEDSAVYLCASSFVAGSEQFFGPGTRLTVL.

This chain links TRBV7-9 with TRBJ2-5; 8 nucleotides line up with TRBD1. The CDR3 extends over 15 amino acids. Trimming at V came to 6 bases and at J to 6 bases, leaving 12 bases not matched to a gene. The germline gives CDR1 SEHNR, CDR2 FQNEAQ (reference sequence). CDR3 DNA: TGTGCCAGCAGTGGGACAGGTAAAAGAATGAAGACCCAGTACTTC. It translates to CASSGTGKRMKTQYF. The variable domain in full, completed from reference TRBV7-9 and TRBJ2-5, reads DTGVSQNPRHKITKRGQNVTFRCDPISEHNRLYWYRQTLGQGPEFLTYFQNEAQLEKSRLLSDRFSAERPKGSFSTLEIQRTEQGDSAMYLCASSGTGKRMKTQYFGPGTRLLVL.

This rearrangement joins TRBV5-1 to TRBJ1-1; perhaps TRBD1 as D (5 bases). V lost 1 base to trimming and J lost 1 base, with 11 bases between them. The CDR3 covers 15 residues. Germline V gives CDR1 SGHRS, CDR2 YFSETQ. DNA of the CDR3: TGCGCCAGCAGCTTGTCCAGGGTAGGGAACACTGAAGCTTTCTTT. It specifies CASSLSRVGNTEAFF.

The chain is built from TRBV5-1 and TRBJ1-2; 9 nucleotides align to TRBD1. With 4 bases clipped from V and 3 bases from J, the junction kept 10 bases outside the gene matches. Germline V gives CDR1 SGHRS, CDR2 YFSETQ. There are 16 residues in the CDR3. The CDR3: CASSEAPDRGDYGYTF. The CDR3 region has the DNA TGCGCCAGCAGCGAGGCGCCGGACAGGGGAGACTATGGCTACACCTTC.

V and J are TRBV2 and TRBJ1-2, with D possibly TRBD1 on 6 matching bases. The V gene's germline CDR1 is SNHLY and CDR2 FYNNEI. Trimming removed 2 bases at V and 10 bases at J, with 17 bases between. CDR3 length: 14 amino acids. The CDR3 DNA reads TGTGCCAGCAGTGAACTTCGAGGGACAATCGTCTACACCTTC. This sequence encodes CASSELRGTIVYTF.

The V call is TRBV4-1, the J call TRBJ1-2, with D possibly being TRBD1 (6 bases). Between the trimmed V and J ends, which lost 2 bases and 1 base, there was a span of 17 bases. This CDR3 has 17 amino acids. Germline V gives CDR1 MGHRA, CDR2 YSYEKL. The CDR3 loop is CASSQYRTSGVNYGYTF. In nucleotides, the CDR3 is TGCGCCAGCAGCCAATATCGTACTTCAGGGGTTAACTATGGCTACACCTTC.

The rearrangement joins TRBV9 to TRBJ2-5; 9 nucleotides align to TRBD1. V was pared by 0 bases and J by 0 bases, with 3 bases of the junction left unmatched. In germline, CDR1 is SGDLS, CDR2 YYNGEE. The CDR3 is made up of 16 amino acids. The DNA of the CDR3 is TGTGCCAGCAGCGTAGACGGACAGGGGTACCAAGAGACCCAGTACTTC. Its translation is CASSVDGQGYQETQYF.

V is TRBV5-1 and J is TRBJ1-3; a possible D gene is TRBD1 (5 bases). V was trimmed by 3 bases and J by 4 bases, leaving 14 bases between them. The CDR3 consists of 15 residues. Per germline, CDR1 SGHRS and CDR2 YFSETQ. CDR3 nucleotides: TGCGCCAGCAGCTCCCTCAGGGTAACCGGAAACACCATATATTTT. This sequence encodes CASSSLRVTGNTIYF.

Written as DNA, the CDR3 is TGCAGCGTTCGAGGTGGGAGATATGGCTACACCTTC. Its protein product is CSVRGGRYGYTF. The chain couples TRBV29-1 to TRBJ1-2; unclear D gene. Germline V gene data show CDR1 as SQVTM and CDR2 as ANQGSEA. V shed 5 bases and J shed 5 bases, with 12 bases lying between them. The CDR3 runs 12 residues.

In regard to this clone: Other DNA variants within this sample encode the same CDR3. The rearrangement uses TRBV5-1 and TRBJ1-3; perhaps TRBD1 as D (5 bases). The germline V gene encodes CDR1 SGHRS and CDR2 YFSETQ. V was trimmed by 4 bases and J by 2 bases, leaving 10 bases between them. This CDR3 spans 14 amino acids. For the CDR3, the DNA is TGCGCCAGCAGCCTAGGGACTGCTGGAAACACCATATATTTT. Translated, it gives CASSLGTAGNTIYF. The full variable domain, with the rest looked up from reference TRBV5-1 and TRBJ1-3, is KAGVTQTPRYLIKTRGQQVTLSCSPISGHRSVSWYQQTPGQGLQFLFEYFSETQRNKGNFPGRFSGRQFSNSRSEMNVSTLELGDSALYLCASSLGTAGNTIYFGEGSWLTVV.

The chain joins TRBV28 to TRBJ1-5; weak D call: TRBD1 (6 bases). Trimming left V 8 bases short and J 0 bases short, with 11 bases between. Germline V gene data show CDR1 as MDHEN and CDR2 as SYDVKM. The CDR3 spans 14 residues. CDR3 DNA sequence: TGTGCCAGCGCACAGGGACCTAGCAATCAGCCCCAGCATTTT. Translated: CASAQGPSNQPQHF.